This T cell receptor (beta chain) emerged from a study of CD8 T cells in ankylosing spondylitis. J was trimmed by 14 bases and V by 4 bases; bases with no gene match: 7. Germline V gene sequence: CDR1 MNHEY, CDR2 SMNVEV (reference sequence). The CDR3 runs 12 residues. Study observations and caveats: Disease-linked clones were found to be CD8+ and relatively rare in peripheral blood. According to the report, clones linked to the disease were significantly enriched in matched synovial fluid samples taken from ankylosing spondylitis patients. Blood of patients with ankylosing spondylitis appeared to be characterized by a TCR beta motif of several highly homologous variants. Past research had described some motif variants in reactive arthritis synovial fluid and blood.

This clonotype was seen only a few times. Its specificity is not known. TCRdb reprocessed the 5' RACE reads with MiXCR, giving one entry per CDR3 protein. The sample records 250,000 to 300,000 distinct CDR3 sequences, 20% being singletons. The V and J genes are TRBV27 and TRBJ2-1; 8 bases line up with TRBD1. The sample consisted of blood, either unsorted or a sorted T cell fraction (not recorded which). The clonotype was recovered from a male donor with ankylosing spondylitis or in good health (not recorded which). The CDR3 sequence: CASSSSGTGEFF. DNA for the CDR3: TGTGCCAGCAGTTCCTCCGGGACAGGAGAGTTCTTC.